This is a list of T cell receptor beta chains from one sample in a study of a mutant IDH1 vaccine in newly diagnosed glioma. These TCRs' antigens remain unknown. Produced via immunoSEQ multiplex PCR; TCRdb's table is partial and in-frame only. The sample lists 77,000 or so clones; roughly 85% were seen once. This sample comprised PBMCs, obtained from a glioma patient whose treatment included an IDH1 peptide vaccine. These receptors were obtained from a woman in her forties or fifties with glioma. The CDR3 runs from the conserved cysteine through the conserved F or W. The D gene is left open where the match is weak. Size values are once, few and many counts, or a class for expanded clones, and some rows have none.

D	J	size	V	DNA	CDR3
.	TRBJ1-6	.	TRBV10-3	TGTGCCACACACCGGGACTTGGGGTCACCCCTCCACTTT	CATHRDLGSPLHF
.	TRBJ2-2	.	TRBV7-8	TGTGCCACAGGGACCGGGGAGCTGTTTTTT	CATGTGELFF
.	TRBJ2-1	.	TRBV13	TGTGCCAGCAGCTTAGGCCCAGACAATGAGCAGTTCTTC	CASSLGPDNEQFF
.	TRBJ2-1	.	TRBV27	TGTGCCAGCAGTTTAGGCAGGAAATGGGATGAGCAGTTCTTC	CASSLGRKWDEQFF
.	TRBJ2-7	.	TRBV23-1	TGCGCCAGCAGTGCCCTTCCCTACGAGCAGTACTTC	CASSALPYEQYF
.	TRBJ2-1	once	TRBV7-3	TGTGCCAGCAGCCCGCGGACTCGATCCTACAATGAGCAGTTCTTC	CASSPRTRSYNEQFF
.	TRBJ1-1	.	TRBV5-1	TGCGCCAGCAGCTTGGACTTAAACACTGAAGCTTTCTTT	CASSLDLNTEAFF
TRBD2	TRBJ2-2	.	TRBV5-4	TGTGCCAGCAGCTTGTTCGGCGGGGGAGACACCGGGGAGCTGTTTTTT	CASSLFGGGDTGELFF
TRBD1	TRBJ2-2	few	TRBV5-4	TGTGCCAGCAGCCCCCCGGGACAGGGAAAGACCGGGGAGCTGTTTTTT	CASSPPGQGKTGELFF
TRBD2	TRBJ2-1	few	TRBV11-3	TGTGCCAGCAGCTTATCCGGCGGGAGGATCGATGAGCAGTTCTTC	CASSLSGGRIDEQFF
.	TRBJ1-1	.	TRBV11-3	TGTGCCAGCAGCGTTGGGGGGGTCGGCACTGAAGCTTTCTTT	CASSVGGVGTEAFF
.	TRBJ2-7	.	TRBV19	TGTGCCAGTAGGCGGGACAGTGCCTCCTACGAGCAGTACTTC	CASRRDSASYEQYF
TRBD1	TRBJ1-2	.	TRBV6-5	TGTGCCAGCAGTTACCATCGAACAGGGGCCTACTATGGCTACACCTTC	CASSYHRTGAYYGYTF
.	TRBJ2-1	.	TRBV7-7	TGTGCTAGCAGCTTTGGCGAGGAACGGTTCTACAATGAGCAGTTCTTC	CASSFGEERFYNEQFF
TRBD1	TRBJ1-2	.	TRBV6-1	TGTGCCAGCAGTGTCCAGGGGGCGCGGGGCTACACCTTC	CASSVQGARGYTF
TRBD2	TRBJ2-7	.	TRBV28	TGTGCCAGCAGCCCAGGGGGAGCGGGAGGGAAGTACGAGCAGTACTTC	CASSPGGAGGKYEQYF
.	TRBJ2-1	.	TRBV14	TGTGCCAGCAGCCGGAGGACTGGGAATGGGATGTACAATGAGCAGTTCTTC	CASSRRTGNGMYNEQFF
.	TRBJ2-7	.	TRBV10-2	TGCGCCACCCTCTCCGTAAAGGACTACGAGCAGTACTTC	CATLSVKDYEQYF
.	TRBJ1-1	.	TRBV9	TGTGCCAGCAGCGCCACGGGGGCCCGGAACACTGAAGCTTTCTTT	CASSATGARNTEAFF
TRBD2	TRBJ2-7	once	TRBV11-2	TGTGCCAGCAGGCGACTAGCGGACTACTACGAGCAGTACTTC	CASRRLADYYEQYF
.	TRBJ2-5	.	TRBV11-2	TGTGCCAGCAGCACGGGGGGGGACAGTTCGTACCAAGAGACCCAGTACTTC	CASSTGGDSSYQETQYF
.	TRBJ2-7	.	TRBV4-1	TGCGCCAGCAGCCAAGTCTTAGGGGTACACTACGAGCAGTACTTC	CASSQVLGVHYEQYF
TRBD1	TRBJ1-4	.	TRBV28	TGTGCCAGCAGTTTAGGTGACAGGGACGAAAAACTGTTTTTT	CASSLGDRDEKLFF
.	TRBJ2-1	.	TRBV10-2	TGCGCCAGCAGAGAGGAGGTGGGCGAGGCCGGGAATGAGCAGTTCTTC	CASREEVGEAGNEQFF
TRBD1	TRBJ2-1	.	TRBV7-9	TGTGCCACCCTAGGACAGGGGATAAATGAGCAGTTCTTC	CATLGQGINEQFF
.	TRBJ2-7	.	TRBV6-1	TGTGCCAGCAGTGTGGCAGGCTACGAGCAGTACTTC	CASSVAGYEQYF
.	TRBJ1-4	.	TRBV11-2	TGTGCCAGCAGCTTAGTAGGGGGTAGAAGAGATGAAAAACTGTTTTTT	CASSLVGGRRDEKLFF
.	TRBJ2-1	.	TRBV27	TGTGCCAGCAGTACTTTCCGGGACACCTACAATGAGCAGTTCTTC	CASSTFRDTYNEQFF
.	TRBJ1-1	.	TRBV14	TGTGCCAGCAGCCAAGGGGGCGTTCGGGGGACTGAAGCTTTCTTT	CASSQGGVRGTEAFF
.	TRBJ2-1	.	TRBV27	TGTGCCAGCAGTTTATTGGGGGCTAGCGGAGCCACCTACAATGAGCAGTTCTTC	CASSLLGASGATYNEQFF
TRBD2	TRBJ2-1	.	TRBV5-1	TGCGCCAGCAGGGTAGCGGGAGGGCCCCATGAGCAGTTCTTC	CASRVAGGPHEQFF
.	TRBJ1-1	.	TRBV11-2	TGTGCCAGCAGCTTGGCGACGATCACTGAAGCTTTCTTT	CASSLATITEAFF
TRBD2	TRBJ2-7	.	TRBV11-3	TGTGCCAGCAGTCCTGGGGGGGGAAGATCCTACGAGCAGTACTTC	CASSPGGGRSYEQYF
TRBD2	TRBJ2-1	.	TRBV13	TGTGCCAGCAGCCATAGCGGGAGGGCGGGCAATGAGCAGTTCTTC	CASSHSGRAGNEQFF
.	TRBJ2-5	once	TRBV21-1	TGTGCCAGCATCCTAAGCGGAGAGACCCAGTACTTC	CASILSGETQYF
.	TRBJ2-3	.	TRBV5-1	TGCGCCAGCTCCCCACGGGGAGGCGGTCAGGCAGATACGCAGTATTTT	CASSPRGGGQADTQYF
.	TRBJ2-1	.	TRBV15	TGTGCCACCAGCAGAGATGACCCCAATGAGCAGTTCTTC	CATSRDDPNEQFF
.	TRBJ2-1	.	TRBV11-3	TGTGCCAGCAGCTTACACACGAGCTCCTACAATGAGCAGTTCTTC	CASSLHTSSYNEQFF
TRBD1	TRBJ1-3	.	TRBV4-2	TGTGCCAGCAGCCAAAGGGGGCTCTCTGGAAACACCATATATTTT	CASSQRGLSGNTIYF
.	TRBJ2-1	.	TRBV10-3	TGTGCCATCAGTGAGGGGGGGGCAAGTGAGCAGTTCTTC	CAISEGGASEQFF
.	TRBJ2-7	few	TRBV5-1	TGCGCCAGCAGATACGACATGACCTACGAGCAGTACTTC	CASRYDMTYEQYF
.	TRBJ2-5	.	TRBV7-9	TGTGCCAGCAGCTTAGCACCACAGCTCCAAGAGACCCAGTACTTC	CASSLAPQLQETQYF
.	TRBJ2-2	.	TRBV7-6	TGTGCCAGCAGCTTGAGGGCAGGGCAGAAGGGGACCGGGGAGCTGTTTTTT	CASSLRAGQKGTGELFF
.	TRBJ2-7	.	TRBV27	TGTGCCAGCAGTTTTCGCGGGGAGAGGCAGTACTTC	CASSFRGERQYF
.	TRBJ1-5	.	TRBV28	TGTGCCAGCAGTTTCGCCCTCTTCCAGGGTCAGCCCCAGCATTTT	CASSFALFQGQPQHF
TRBD2	TRBJ2-3	.	TRBV12-5	TGTGCTAGTGGTTCGGGACTAGCGGGACTCACAGATACGCAGTATTTT	CASGSGLAGLTDTQYF